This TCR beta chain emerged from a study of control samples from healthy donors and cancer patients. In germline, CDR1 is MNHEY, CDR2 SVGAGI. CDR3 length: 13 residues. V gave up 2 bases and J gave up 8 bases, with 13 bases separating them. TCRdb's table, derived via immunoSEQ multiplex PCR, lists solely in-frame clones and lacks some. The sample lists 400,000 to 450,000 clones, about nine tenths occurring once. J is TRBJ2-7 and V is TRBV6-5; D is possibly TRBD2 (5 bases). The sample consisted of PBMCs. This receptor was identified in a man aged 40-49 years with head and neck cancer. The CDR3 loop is CASSYEGRNKQYF. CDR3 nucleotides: TGTGCCAGCAGTTACGAGGGTCGGAATAAGCAGTACTTC.